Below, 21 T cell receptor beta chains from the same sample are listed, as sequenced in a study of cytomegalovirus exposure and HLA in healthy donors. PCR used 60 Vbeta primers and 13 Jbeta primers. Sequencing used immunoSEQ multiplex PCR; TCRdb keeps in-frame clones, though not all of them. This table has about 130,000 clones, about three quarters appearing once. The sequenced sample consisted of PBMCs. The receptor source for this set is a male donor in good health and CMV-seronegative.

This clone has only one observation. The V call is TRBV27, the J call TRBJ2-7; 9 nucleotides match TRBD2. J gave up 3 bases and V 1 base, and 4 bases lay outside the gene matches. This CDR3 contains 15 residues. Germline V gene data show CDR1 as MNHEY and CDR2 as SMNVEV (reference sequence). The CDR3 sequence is CASSLFSGSLYEQYF. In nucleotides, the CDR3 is TGTGCCAGCAGTTTATTTAGCGGGAGTCTCTACGAGCAGTACTTC.

The CDR3 here is CASHPETGRNEQFF. CDR3 in DNA: TGCGCCAGCCACCCCGAGACAGGGAGGAATGAGCAGTTCTTC. This rearrangement joins TRBV5-1 to TRBJ2-1; D is perhaps TRBD1 (7 bases). Germline V gene lookup returns CDR1 SGHRS and CDR2 YFSETQ. V was cut by 7 bases and J by 7 bases, with 18 bases left in between. CDR3 length equals 14 residues.

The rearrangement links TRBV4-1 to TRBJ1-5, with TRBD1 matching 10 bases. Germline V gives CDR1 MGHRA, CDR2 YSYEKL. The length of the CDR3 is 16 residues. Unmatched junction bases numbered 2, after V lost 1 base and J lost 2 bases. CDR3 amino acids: CASSQAGTGGNQPQHF. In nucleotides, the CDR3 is TGCGCCAGCAGCCAAGCCGGGACAGGGGGCAATCAGCCCCAGCATTTT.

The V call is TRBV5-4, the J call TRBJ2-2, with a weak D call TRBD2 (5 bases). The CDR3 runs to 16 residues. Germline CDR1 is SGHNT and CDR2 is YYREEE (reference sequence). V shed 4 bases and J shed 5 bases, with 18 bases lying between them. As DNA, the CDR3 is TGTGCCAGCAGCGTGGGGTCGCGGAGCGGAACCGGGGAGCTGTTTTTT. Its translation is CASSVGSRSGTGELFF.

The CDR3 is CASSLLDGGGSPLHF. The DNA of the CDR3 is TGTGCCAGCAGCTTACTTGATGGGGGCGGCTCACCCCTCCACTTT. The chain combines TRBV7-9 with TRBJ1-6; tentatively, D is TRBD1 (6 bases). The CDR3 is 15 residues long. CDR1 and CDR2 from the germline V gene are SEHNR and FQNEAQ (reference sequence). V was clipped by 2 bases and J by 10 bases, with 15 bases between them.

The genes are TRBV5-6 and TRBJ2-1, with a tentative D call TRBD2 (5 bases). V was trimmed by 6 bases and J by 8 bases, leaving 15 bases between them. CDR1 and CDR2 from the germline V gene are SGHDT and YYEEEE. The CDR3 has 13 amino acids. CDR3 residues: CASILYGRDEQFF. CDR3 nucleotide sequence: TGTGCCAGCATCCTGTATGGGCGGGATGAGCAGTTCTTC.

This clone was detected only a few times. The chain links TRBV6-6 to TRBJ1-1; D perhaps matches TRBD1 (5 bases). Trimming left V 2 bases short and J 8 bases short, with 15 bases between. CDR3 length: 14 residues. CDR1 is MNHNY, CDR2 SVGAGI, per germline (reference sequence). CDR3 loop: CASSYDGSQGEAFF. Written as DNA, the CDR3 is TGTGCCAGCAGTTACGATGGTTCTCAGGGCGAAGCTTTCTTT.

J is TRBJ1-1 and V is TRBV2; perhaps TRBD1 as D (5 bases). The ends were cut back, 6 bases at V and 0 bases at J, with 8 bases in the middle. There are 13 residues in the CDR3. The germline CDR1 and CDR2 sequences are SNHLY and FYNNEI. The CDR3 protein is CASSSTVNTEAFF. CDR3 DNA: TGTGCCAGCAGCTCGACAGTGAACACTGAAGCTTTCTTT.

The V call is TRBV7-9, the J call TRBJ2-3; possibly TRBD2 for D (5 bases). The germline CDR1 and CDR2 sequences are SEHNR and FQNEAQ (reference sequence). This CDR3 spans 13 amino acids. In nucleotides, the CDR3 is TGTGCAAACGAGGGTCAGGCGACAGATACGCAGTATTTT. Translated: CANEGQATDTQYF.

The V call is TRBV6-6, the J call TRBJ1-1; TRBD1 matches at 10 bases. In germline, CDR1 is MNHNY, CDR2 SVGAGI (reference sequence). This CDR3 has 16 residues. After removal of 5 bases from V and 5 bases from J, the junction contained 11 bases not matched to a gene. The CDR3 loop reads CASSQLRDRGQTEAFF. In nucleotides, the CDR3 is TGTGCCAGCAGTCAACTCCGGGACAGGGGACAAACTGAAGCTTTCTTT.

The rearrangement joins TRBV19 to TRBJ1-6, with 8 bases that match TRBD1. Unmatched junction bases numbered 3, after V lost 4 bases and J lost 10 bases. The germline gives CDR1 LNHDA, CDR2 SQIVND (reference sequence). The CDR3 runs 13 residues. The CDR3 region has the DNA TGTGCCAGTAGTAGACAGGGGTTATCACCCCTCCACTTT. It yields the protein CASSRQGLSPLHF.

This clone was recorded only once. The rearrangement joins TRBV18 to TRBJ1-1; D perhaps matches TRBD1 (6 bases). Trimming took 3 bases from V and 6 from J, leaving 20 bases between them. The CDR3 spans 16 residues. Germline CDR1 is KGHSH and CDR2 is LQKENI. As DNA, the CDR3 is TGTGCCAGCTCACCCGGAGGAGGGGGAGGGTGGTCTGAAGCTTTCTTT. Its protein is CASSPGGGGGWSEAFF.

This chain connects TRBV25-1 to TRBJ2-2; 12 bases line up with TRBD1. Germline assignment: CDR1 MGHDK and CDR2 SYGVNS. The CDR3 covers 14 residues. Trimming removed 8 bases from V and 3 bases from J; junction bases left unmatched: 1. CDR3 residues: CASGTGGYTGELFF. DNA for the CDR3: TGTGCCAGCGGGACAGGGGGCTACACCGGGGAGCTGTTTTTT.

In nucleotides, the CDR3 is TGCGCCAGCAGCAGAGGGCCCGCGAATAATGAGCAGTTCTTC. It codes for CASSRGPANNEQFF. This chain links TRBV5-1 with TRBJ2-1, with TRBD2 as a possible D gene (5 bases). This CDR3 region has 14 residues. Germline CDR1 is SGHRS and CDR2 is YFSETQ. The germline V and J ends were trimmed by 4 bases and 7 bases, with 15 bases remaining between them. Full variable domain (missing parts from reference TRBV5-1 and TRBJ2-1): KAGVTQTPRYLIKTRGQQVTLSCSPISGHRSVSWYQQTPGQGLQFLFEYFSETQRNKGNFPGRFSGRQFSNSRSEMNVSTLELGDSALYLCASSRGPANNEQFFGPGTRLTVL.

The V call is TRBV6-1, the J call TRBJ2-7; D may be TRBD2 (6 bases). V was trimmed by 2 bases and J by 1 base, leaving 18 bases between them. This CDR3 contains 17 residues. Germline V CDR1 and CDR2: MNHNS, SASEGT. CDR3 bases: TGTGCCAGCAGTGAACGATGGGAGGTCCTCACGTCCTACGAGCAGTACTTC. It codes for CASSERWEVLTSYEQYF.

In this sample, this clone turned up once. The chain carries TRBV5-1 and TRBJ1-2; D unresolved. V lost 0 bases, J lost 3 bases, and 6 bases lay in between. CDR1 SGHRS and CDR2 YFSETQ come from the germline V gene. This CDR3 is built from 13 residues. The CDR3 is CASSLDGDYGYTF. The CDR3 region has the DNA TGCGCCAGCAGCTTGGACGGGGACTATGGCTACACCTTC.

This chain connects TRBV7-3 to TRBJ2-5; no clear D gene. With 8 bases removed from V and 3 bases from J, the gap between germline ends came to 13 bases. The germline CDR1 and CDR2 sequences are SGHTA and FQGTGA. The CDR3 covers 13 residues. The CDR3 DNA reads TGTGCCAGCTCGTCGGTAGCCGAAGAGACCCAGTACTTC. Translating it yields CASSSVAEETQYF.

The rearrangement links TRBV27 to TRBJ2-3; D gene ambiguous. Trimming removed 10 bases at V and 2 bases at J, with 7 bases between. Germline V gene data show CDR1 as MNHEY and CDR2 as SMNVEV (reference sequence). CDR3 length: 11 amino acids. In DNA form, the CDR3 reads TGTGCCACCATCCACACAGATACGCAGTATTTT. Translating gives CATIHTDTQYF.

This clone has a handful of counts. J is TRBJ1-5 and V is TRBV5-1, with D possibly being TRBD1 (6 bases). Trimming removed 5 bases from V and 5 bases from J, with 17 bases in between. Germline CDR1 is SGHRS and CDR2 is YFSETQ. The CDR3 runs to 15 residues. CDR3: CASSTTAGADQPQHF. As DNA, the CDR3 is TGCGCCAGCAGTACCACGGCGGGGGCTGATCAGCCCCAGCATTTT.

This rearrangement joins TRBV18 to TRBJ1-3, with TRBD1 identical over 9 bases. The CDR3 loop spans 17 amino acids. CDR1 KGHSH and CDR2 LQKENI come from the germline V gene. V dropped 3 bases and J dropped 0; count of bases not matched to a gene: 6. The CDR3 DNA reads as TGTGCCAGCTCACCCGAACAGGGGGCTATCTCTGGAAACACCATATATTTT. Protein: CASSPEQGAISGNTIYF.

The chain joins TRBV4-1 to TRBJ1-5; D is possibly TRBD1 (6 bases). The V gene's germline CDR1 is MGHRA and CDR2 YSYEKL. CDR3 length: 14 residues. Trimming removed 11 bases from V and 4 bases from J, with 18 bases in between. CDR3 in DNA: TGCGCCGCGGGGGGGCTCGGACCAAATCAGCCCCAGCATTTT. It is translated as CAAGGLGPNQPQHF.